This T cell receptor (beta chain) was sequenced in a study of shared clonotypes between healthy human individuals. At the level of the study: CD4 naive and CD4 memory each took three plates per donor, while CD8 naive took two and CD8 memory one. Study-level points and caveats: Some clonotypes were shared by all four sorted-subset donors, while others were not shared. The non-shared ones had lower generation probabilities than the shared ones. The authors expected sequencing depth to affect clonotype sharing among donors. With few donors, the genetic and exposure-history diversity represented was limited.

The count of this clone is one. Its antigen is undetermined. Generated by immunoSEQ multiplex PCR, the TCRdb table keeps only in-frame clones and is missing some. The sample includes a few hundred thousand clones, about 97% of them seen just once. Germline V CDR1 and CDR2: ENHRY, SYGVKD. The length of the CDR3 is 20 residues. After removal of 6 bases from V and 0 bases from J, the junction contained 13 bases not matched to a gene. This TCR was sampled from a man aged 25-45 years in good health. Material for sequencing was memory CD8+ T cells sorted from blood. Subset reported: CD45RO+ cells pooled with CCR7-negative TemRA cells. The chain couples TRBV10-3 to TRBJ2-1; TRBD2 aligns across 14 bases. The CDR3 DNA sequence: TGTGCCATCAGCACCAGACCGGGACTAGCGGGAGCGATCTCCTACAATGAGCAGTTCTTC. This gives the protein CAISTRPGLAGAISYNEQFF.